What follows is one T cell receptor beta chain and its context. The V gene's germline CDR1 is SEHNR and CDR2 FQNEAQ (reference sequence). Trimming cost V 6 bases and J 5 bases; bases outside gene matches: 11. The length of the CDR3 is 15 residues. The sample belongs to a study of blood T cell repertoires in COVID-19. Looking at the study overall: The origin of the acute and convalescent COVID-19 samples was the United States, Italy and Spain. PBMCs, B-cell-depleted T cells, or T cells were the source of the cDNA or gDNA that made up the material.

In the source study's methods: Nucleated cell counts were estimated from reference gene primer amplification. Produced via immunoSEQ multiplex PCR; TCRdb's table is partial and in-frame only. That table supplies the V and J calls and clone size; D and trimming were determined from the DNA. The table shows over 60,000 clones, with approximately 84% occurring only once. The sequenced sample consisted of peripheral blood. The V call is TRBV7-9, the J call TRBJ2-5, with 8 nucleotides matching TRBD2. The origin of this receptor is a human donor in a cohort sampled during active COVID-19. This chain's CDR3 is CASSLESGGGETQYF. The CDR3 DNA follows: TGTGCCAGCAGTCTCGAAAGCGGGGGCGGGGAGACCCAGTACTTC.